These T cell receptor beta chains were read from a single sample in a study of T-cell reconstitution after alpha-beta-depleted transplantation in children. TCRdb independently ran MiXCR on the PCR reads; one entry per CDR3 protein. The table shows fewer than 550,000 distinct CDR3 sequences, with 10% to 12% occurring only once. The source material was PBMCs, mostly from graft donor cells, sampled 180 days after TCRalphabeta/CD19-depleted stem cell transplant. Receptors originate from a female patient aged 2 to 10 who had a stem cell transplant for aplastic anemia, so the T cells may come from the graft donor. CDR3s include the opening cysteine and the closing phenylalanine or tryptophan. Each record gives: V gene, clone size, J gene, D gene, CDR3 DNA, CDR3 protein. D genes are given only for firm matches. Some rows mark clone size as missing; the rest say once, few, many or name a class of expanded clone.

>TRBV6-5|.|TRBJ2-7|.
TGTGCCAGCAGTTACAACGGGCAGGGTCGGACCGAGCAGTACTTC
CASSYNGQGRTEQYF
>TRBV6-5|few|TRBJ1-2|.
TGTGCCAGCAGTTACGGGCAGATCTATGGCTACACCTTC
CASSYGQIYGYTF
>TRBV7-2|once|TRBJ1-2|.
TGTGCCAGCAGCTTACAGGGGCAGAATGGCTACACCTTC
CASSLQGQNGYTF
>TRBV5-4|few|TRBJ2-3|TRBD2
TGTGCCAGCAGCTTGGAGCGGGAGGTTCGCACAGATACGCAGTATTTT
CASSLEREVRTDTQYF
>TRBV7-2|few|TRBJ1-5|.
TGTGCCAGCAGCTTGGAGCAAAATCAGCCCCAGCATTTT
CASSLEQNQPQHF
>TRBV5-1|many|TRBJ2-7|TRBD2
TGCGCCAGCAGCTTGGAGGACGGGGGGGACTACGAGCAGTACTTC
CASSLEDGGDYEQYF
>TRBV3-1|.|TRBJ1-1|TRBD1
TGTGCCAGCAGCCAAGAGTGGGGACAGGGGCGATACACTGAAGCTTTCTTT
CASSQEWGQGRYTEAFF
>TRBV7-6|.|TRBJ2-7|.
TGTGCCAGCAGCTTAGCGGACCTTCACTCCTACGAGCAGTACTTC
CASSLADLHSYEQYF
>TRBV5-1|many|TRBJ2-3|.
TGCGCCAGCAGCTTCTCGGGACGGACTACAGATACGCAGTATTTT
CASSFSGRTTDTQYF
>TRBV19|few|TRBJ2-2|.
TGTGCCAGTAGTATAGGAGGGATGAACACCGGGGAGCTGTTTTTT
CASSIGGMNTGELFF
>TRBV7-8|.|TRBJ2-5|.
TGTGCCAGCAGCTTATATCCCCCAGCGCCACAGACCCAGTACTTC
CASSLYPPAPQTQYF
>TRBV5-6|.|TRBJ1-5|.
TGTGCCAGCAGCGGGAGAGGGTCGAATCAGCCCCAGCATTTT
CASSGRGSNQPQHF
>TRBV7-2|.|TRBJ1-1|TRBD1
TGTGCCAGCAGCTTACAACGGACAGGGGCGGGCACTGAAGCTTTCTTT
CASSLQRTGAGTEAFF
>TRBV7-2|.|TRBJ1-4|.
TGTGCCAGCAGCTTAGGGGGGCCGAACGATGAAAAACTGTTTTTT
CASSLGGPNDEKLFF
>TRBV11-2|few|TRBJ1-4|.
TGTGCCAGCAGCTTAGGGGCACAGGCTCTAGCAACTAATGAAAAACTGTTTTTT
CASSLGAQALATNEKLFF
>TRBV12-3/TRBV12-4|many|TRBJ1-6|TRBD1
TGTGCCAGCAGTTTGCACAGGGGGCGCGGAGCATCACCCCTCCACTTT
CASSLHRGRGASPLHF
>TRBV12-3/TRBV12-4|few|TRBJ2-7|.
TGTGCCAGCAGTTTTATCGCCCCGTATGCCTACGAGCAGTACTTC
CASSFIAPYAYEQYF
>TRBV19|.|TRBJ1-5|.
TGTGCCAGTAGTAAGGACCAGGGGACTCAGCATTTT
CASSKDQGTQHF
>TRBV20-1|few|TRBJ1-2|.
TGCAGTGCTAGAGCCGGCCAGTTCTATGGCTACACCTTC
CSARAGQFYGYTF
>TRBV12-3/TRBV12-4|many|TRBJ2-2|.
TGTGCCAGCAGCTCCTCGGGTCTAGCGTCCCACACCGGGGAGCTGTTTTTT
CASSSSGLASHTGELFF
>TRBV5-5|.|TRBJ1-2|.
TGTGCCAGCAGCTTGGAGTTATCGGTCGCATACGATGGCTACACCTTC
CASSLELSVAYDGYTF
>TRBV9|few|TRBJ2-2|TRBD2
TGTGCCAGCAGCGGGACTAGCGGGAGGCCCGGGGAGCTGTTTTTT
CASSGTSGRPGELFF